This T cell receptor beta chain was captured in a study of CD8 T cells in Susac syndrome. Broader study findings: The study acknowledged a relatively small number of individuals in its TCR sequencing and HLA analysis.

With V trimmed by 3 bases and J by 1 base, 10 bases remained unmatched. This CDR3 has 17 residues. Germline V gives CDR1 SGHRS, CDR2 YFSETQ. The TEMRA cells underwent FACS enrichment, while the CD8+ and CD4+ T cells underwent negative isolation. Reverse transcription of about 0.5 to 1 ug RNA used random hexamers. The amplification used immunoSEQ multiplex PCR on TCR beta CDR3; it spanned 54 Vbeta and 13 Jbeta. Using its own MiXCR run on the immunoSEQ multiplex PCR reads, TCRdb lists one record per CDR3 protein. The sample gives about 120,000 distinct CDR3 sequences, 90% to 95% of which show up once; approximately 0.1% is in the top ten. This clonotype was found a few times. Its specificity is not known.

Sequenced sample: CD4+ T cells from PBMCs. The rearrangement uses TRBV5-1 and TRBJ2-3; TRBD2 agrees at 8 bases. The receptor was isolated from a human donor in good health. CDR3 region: CASSSTQAGDGTDTQYF. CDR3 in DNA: TGCGCCAGCAGCTCCACGCAAGCGGGAGACGGCACAGATACGCAGTATTTT.